The 8 T cell receptor beta chains below were found in one sample sequenced in a study of T cells after yellow fever vaccination. TCRdb called the 5' RACE reads again in MiXCR, with one record for every CDR3 protein. The sample contains around 110,000 distinct CDR3 sequences, 7.5% to 9.5% of which appear only once. The specimen was CD8+ T cells sorted from PBMCs, collected 45 days after the yellow fever booster vaccination. These receptors came from a young man who received the YFV17D yellow fever vaccine.

This clonotype was seen ten or more times. The chain is built from TRBV11-2 and TRBJ1-6; no clear D gene. The CDR3 loop spans 17 amino acids. Germline V gene lookup returns CDR1 SGHAT and CDR2 FQNNGV. V was trimmed by 0 bases and J by 0 bases, leaving 9 bases between them. CDR3: CASSLDVSSSYNSPLHF. The CDR3 DNA is TGTGCCAGCAGCTTAGACGTGTCTAGCTCCTATAATTCACCCCTCCACTTT.

This clonotype has a count of ten or more. The J gene is TRBJ2-1, the V gene TRBV14; 7 bases line up with TRBD2. Germline V lookup: CDR1 SGHDN, CDR2 FVKESK. Unmatched junction bases numbered 13, after V lost 3 bases and J lost 2 bases. CDR3 length equals 18 residues. CDR3 region: CASSHLTRSGMPYNEQFF. The CDR3 DNA reads TGTGCCAGCAGCCACCTTACACGGAGCGGGATGCCCTACAATGAGCAGTTCTTC.

This chain uses TRBV6-2 or TRBV6-3 with TRBJ2-7; no clear D. The CDR3 contains 11 residues. V lost 2 bases to trimming and J lost 8 bases, with 7 bases between them. Looked up from germline, CDR1 is MNHEY and CDR2 is SVGEGT. CDR3 DNA: TGTGCCAGCAGTTACCCAGAAAAGCAGTACTTC. Its translation is CASSYPEKQYF.

This clonotype occurred many times. The chain uses TRBV21-1 and TRBJ2-1. TRBV21-1 is recorded as a pseudogene. The CDR3 has 14 residues. CDR3 in DNA: TGTGCCAGCAGCAACACGCCTGATCTTAATGAGCAGTTCTTC. Its translation is CASSNTPDLNEQFF.

This clonotype was recorded at least ten times. The rearrangement uses TRBV5-1 and TRBJ1-1; weak D call: TRBD1 (5 bases). This CDR3 contains 13 residues. Germline loops: CDR1 SGHRS, CDR2 YFSETQ. V dropped 1 base and J dropped 4 bases, with 8 bases sitting between them. In DNA, the CDR3 is TGCGCCAGCAGCTTGTTGACAGCCACTGAAGCTTTCTTT. Translated: CASSLLTATEAFF.

There are many counts of this clonotype. V usage is TRBV7-6 and J usage is TRBJ2-2, with TRBD2 identical over 8 bases. Germline CDR1 is SGHVS and CDR2 is FNYEAQ. The CDR3 covers 16 residues. V lost 4 bases, J lost 8 bases, and 12 bases stayed unmatched. The CDR3 loop is CASSSYVRGRSGELFF. The DNA for the CDR3 is TGTGCCAGCAGCTCCTACGTGCGCGGGAGGTCTGGGGAGCTGTTTTTT.

This clonotype came up many times. The rearrangement joins TRBV29-1 to TRBJ2-2; 9 bases map to TRBD2. The CDR3 has 14 residues. The junction had 6 bases not matched to a gene; V was cut back by 6 bases and J by 4 bases. CDR1 and CDR2 (germline): SQVTM, ANQGSEA. Here the CDR3 reads CSVLSSGGTGELFF. DNA of the CDR3: TGCAGCGTGCTGAGTAGCGGGGGCACCGGGGAGCTGTTTTTT.

This clonotype was picked up many times. The rearrangement uses TRBV11-2 and TRBJ2-1, with 10 bases fitting TRBD2. Germline V gives CDR1 SGHAT, CDR2 FQNNGV. This CDR3 has 16 amino acids. V lost 3 bases and J lost 2; bases outside the gene matches: 4. Here the CDR3 DNA reads TGTGCCAGCAGCTTGTTCCTAGCGGGAGCCTACAATGAGCAGTTCTTC. It specifies CASSLFLAGAYNEQFF.